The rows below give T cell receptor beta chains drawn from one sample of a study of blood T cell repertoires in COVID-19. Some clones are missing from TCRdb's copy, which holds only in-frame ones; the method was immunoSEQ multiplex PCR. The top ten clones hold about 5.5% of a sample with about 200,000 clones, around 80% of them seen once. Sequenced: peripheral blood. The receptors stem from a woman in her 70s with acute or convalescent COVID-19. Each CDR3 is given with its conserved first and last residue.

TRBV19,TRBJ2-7,CASSIDNLTYVLYEQYF
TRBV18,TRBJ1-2,CASSPFRDSLYGYTF
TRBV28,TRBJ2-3,CASSSSGQGTDTQYF
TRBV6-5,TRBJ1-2,CASSYRTSYGYTF
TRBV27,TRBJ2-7,CASSLFLAGGPNEQYF
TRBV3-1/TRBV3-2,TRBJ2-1,CASSHWASGKSVYNEQFF
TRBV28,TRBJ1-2,CASSPTTGYGYTF
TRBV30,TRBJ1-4,CAWSVRGQATNEKLFF
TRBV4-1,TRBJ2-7,CASSQEGQGEYEQYF
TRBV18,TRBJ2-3,CASSLEASGTDTQYF
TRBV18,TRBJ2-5,CASSRQQETQYF
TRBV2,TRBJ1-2,CASSEYRVMIPNYGYTF
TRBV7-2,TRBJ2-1,CASSLGITDAGDEQFF